A selection of T cell receptor beta chains follows, all from one sample in a study of blood T cell repertoires in COVID-19. The assay was immunoSEQ multiplex PCR, and TCRdb's table has in-frame clones only and misses some. The table records more than 200,000 clones, about nine tenths of them present only once. Sequencing input: peripheral blood. These receptors all come from a man between 45 and 60 years old with acute or convalescent COVID-19. The CDR3 runs from the conserved cysteine through the conserved F or W. Each record gives: CDR3 protein, clone size, J gene, V gene. Expanded clones get a size class; other rows say once, few or many, or leave the size out.

cdr3_aa: CASSPRGRQPQHF
clone_size: -
j_call: TRBJ1-5
v_call: TRBV6-6

cdr3_aa: CASSLTGLNTEAFF
clone_size: -
j_call: TRBJ1-1
v_call: TRBV27

cdr3_aa: CASSFLGPKDTEAFF
clone_size: -
j_call: TRBJ1-1
v_call: TRBV5-1

cdr3_aa: CASSQVRSYEQYF
clone_size: -
j_call: TRBJ2-7
v_call: TRBV3-1/TRBV3-2

cdr3_aa: CAIRGPDIRTQYF
clone_size: -
j_call: TRBJ2-3
v_call: TRBV10-3

cdr3_aa: CASSSGQRGTEAFF
clone_size: -
j_call: TRBJ1-1
v_call: TRBV11-2

cdr3_aa: CASSLAGAAYGYTF
clone_size: -
j_call: TRBJ1-2
v_call: TRBV5-1

cdr3_aa: CASGDRGTEAFF
clone_size: -
j_call: TRBJ1-1
v_call: TRBV19

cdr3_aa: CASSLVHRADYEQYF
clone_size: once
j_call: TRBJ2-7
v_call: TRBV11-2

cdr3_aa: CASSYHGPGEGSGELFF
clone_size: -
j_call: TRBJ2-2
v_call: TRBV6-2/TRBV6-3

cdr3_aa: CASSLVPAGGGYEQYF
clone_size: -
j_call: TRBJ2-7
v_call: TRBV7-2

cdr3_aa: CASSDKGGGTYNEQFF
clone_size: -
j_call: TRBJ2-1
v_call: TRBV6-4

cdr3_aa: CASSPTPGSGYGYTF
clone_size: -
j_call: TRBJ1-2
v_call: TRBV16

cdr3_aa: CASSPQGQGARNTEAFF
clone_size: -
j_call: TRBJ1-1
v_call: TRBV18

cdr3_aa: CASSSTYEQYF
clone_size: -
j_call: TRBJ2-7
v_call: TRBV6-5

cdr3_aa: CASSFSAGGTEAFF
clone_size: once
j_call: TRBJ1-1
v_call: TRBV27

cdr3_aa: CASSFRTGREGGYTF
clone_size: once
j_call: TRBJ1-2
v_call: TRBV5-5

cdr3_aa: CASSPWIGGQSSYEQYF
clone_size: -
j_call: TRBJ2-7
v_call: TRBV18

cdr3_aa: CASRWTGDGEKLFF
clone_size: -
j_call: TRBJ1-4
v_call: TRBV19

cdr3_aa: CASSPWSGNEAFF
clone_size: -
j_call: TRBJ1-1
v_call: TRBV5-1

cdr3_aa: CASSLAGLETQYF
clone_size: -
j_call: TRBJ2-5
v_call: TRBV5-1

cdr3_aa: CASSLTFSPNEQFF
clone_size: -
j_call: TRBJ2-1
v_call: TRBV7-3

cdr3_aa: CASMGAPAQPQHF
clone_size: -
j_call: TRBJ1-5
v_call: TRBV19

cdr3_aa: CASSPRGGPNTEAFF
clone_size: -
j_call: TRBJ1-1
v_call: TRBV18

cdr3_aa: CASSEGVLGVAKNIQYF
clone_size: -
j_call: TRBJ2-4
v_call: TRBV6-1

cdr3_aa: CASSPWAGGGTDTQYF
clone_size: -
j_call: TRBJ2-3
v_call: TRBV11-2

cdr3_aa: CASSLYGTGLRNTEAFF
clone_size: -
j_call: TRBJ1-1
v_call: TRBV27

cdr3_aa: CSGYRDTEAFF
clone_size: -
j_call: TRBJ1-1
v_call: TRBV29-1

cdr3_aa: CASMGEANTEAFF
clone_size: -
j_call: TRBJ1-1
v_call: TRBV6-6

cdr3_aa: CASSQQGAPKNIQYF
clone_size: -
j_call: TRBJ2-4
v_call: TRBV6-5

cdr3_aa: CASSLAFNEQFF
clone_size: -
j_call: TRBJ2-1
v_call: TRBV11-2

cdr3_aa: CASSRGRGAMRTQYF
clone_size: -
j_call: TRBJ2-3
v_call: TRBV6-5

cdr3_aa: CAISEGGGENYGYTF
clone_size: -
j_call: TRBJ1-2
v_call: TRBV10-3